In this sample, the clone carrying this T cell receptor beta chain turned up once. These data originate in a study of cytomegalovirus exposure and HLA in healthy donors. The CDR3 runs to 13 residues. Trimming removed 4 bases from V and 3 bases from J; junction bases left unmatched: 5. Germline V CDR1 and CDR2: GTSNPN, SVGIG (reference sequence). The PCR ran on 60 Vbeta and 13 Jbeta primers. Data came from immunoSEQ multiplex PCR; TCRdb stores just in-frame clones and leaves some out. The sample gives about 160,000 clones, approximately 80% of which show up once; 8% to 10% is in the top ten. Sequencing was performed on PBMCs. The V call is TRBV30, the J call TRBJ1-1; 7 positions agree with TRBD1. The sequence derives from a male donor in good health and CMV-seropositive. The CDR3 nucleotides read TGTGCCTGGAAAGGGGGCAAGGACACTGAAGCTTTCTTT. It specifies CAWKGGKDTEAFF.